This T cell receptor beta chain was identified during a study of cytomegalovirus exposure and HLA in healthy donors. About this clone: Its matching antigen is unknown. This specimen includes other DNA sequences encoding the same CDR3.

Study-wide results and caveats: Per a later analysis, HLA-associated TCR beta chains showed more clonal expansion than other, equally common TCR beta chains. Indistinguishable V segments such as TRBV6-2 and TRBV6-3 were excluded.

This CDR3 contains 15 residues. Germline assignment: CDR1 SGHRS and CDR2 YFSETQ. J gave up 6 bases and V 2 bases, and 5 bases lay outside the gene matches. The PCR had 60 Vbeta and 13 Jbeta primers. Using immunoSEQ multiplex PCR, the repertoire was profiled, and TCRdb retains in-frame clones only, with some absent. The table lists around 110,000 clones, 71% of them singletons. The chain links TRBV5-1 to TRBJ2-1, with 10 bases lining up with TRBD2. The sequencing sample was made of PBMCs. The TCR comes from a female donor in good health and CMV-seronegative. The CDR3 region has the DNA TGCGCCAGCAGCTTCTCGAGCGGGAGGGCCAATGAGCAGTTCTTC. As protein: CASSFSSGRANEQFF. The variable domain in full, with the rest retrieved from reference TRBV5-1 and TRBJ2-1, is KAGVTQTPRYLIKTRGQQVTLSCSPISGHRSVSWYQQTPGQGLQFLFEYFSETQRNKGNFPGRFSGRQFSNSRSEMNVSTLELGDSALYLCASSFSSGRANEQFFGPGTRLTVL.